This T cell receptor (beta chain) originates from a study of blood T cells in healthy people across ages. Each individual donor underwent a draw of 8 to 10 milliliters of peripheral blood. Sample-barcoded 5' priming and a J-beta primer mix drove a second PCR of about 6 to 12 cycles. A single record per CDR3 protein comes from TCRdb applying MiXCR to the 5' RACE reads. The table shows hundreds of thousands of distinct CDR3 sequences, with about 24% occurring only once. Study findings and constraints: TCR beta diversity was tightly associated with the proportion of naive T cells.

This clonotype was seen only a few times. Its antigen remains unidentified. Sequenced input: blood. This TCR was recovered from a man between 70 and 80 years old in good health.

Here the CDR3 DNA reads TGCAGTGCTAGTTACGGGGGGGTGGCCAAAAACATTCAGTACTTC. This codes for CSASYGGVAKNIQYF. The chain has TRBV20-1 and TRBJ2-4; 8 nucleotides align to TRBD2. CDR3 length equals 15 residues. Germline V gives CDR1 DFQATT, CDR2 SNEGSKA (reference sequence). The trim removed 3 bases at V and 1 base at J, leaving 5 bases unmatched.